This TCR beta chain was documented in a study of tumor-infiltrating lymphocytes in oesophageal squamous cell carcinoma. CDR1 and CDR2 (germline): SNHLY, FYNNEI. The CDR3 is 15 amino acids. V was cut by 4 bases and J by 2 bases, with 11 bases left in between. Via MiXCR, TCRdb re-called the PCR reads, giving one row per CDR3 protein. This table has 23,000 or so distinct CDR3 sequences, around 40% appearing once. What was sequenced was esophageal tumor tissue. The source is a male donor with esophageal squamous cell carcinoma. The chain combines TRBV2 with TRBJ2-2, with D possibly TRBD2 on 6 matching bases. The CDR3 DNA reads as TGTGCCAGCAGTGTACGGGGGAGAAACACCGGGGAGCTGTTTTTT. It translates to CASSVRGRNTGELFF. Drawing the rest from reference TRBV2 and TRBJ2-2, the complete variable domain is EPEVTQTPSHQVTQMGQEVILRCVPISNHLYFYWYRQILGQKVEFLVSFYNNEISEKSEIFDDQFSVERPDGSNFTLKIRSTKLEDSAMYFCASSVRGRNTGELFFGEGSRLTVL.